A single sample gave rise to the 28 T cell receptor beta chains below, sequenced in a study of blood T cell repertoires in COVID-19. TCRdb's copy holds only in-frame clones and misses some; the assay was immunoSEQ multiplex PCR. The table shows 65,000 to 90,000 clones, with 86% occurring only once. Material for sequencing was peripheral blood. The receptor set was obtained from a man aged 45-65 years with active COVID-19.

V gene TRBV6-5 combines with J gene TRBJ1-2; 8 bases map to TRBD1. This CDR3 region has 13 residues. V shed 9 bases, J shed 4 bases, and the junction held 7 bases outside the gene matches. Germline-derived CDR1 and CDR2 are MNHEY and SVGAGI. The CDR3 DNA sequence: TGTGCCAGTCGGGACAGGTTCGTCTATGGCTACACCTTC. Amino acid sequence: CASRDRFVYGYTF.

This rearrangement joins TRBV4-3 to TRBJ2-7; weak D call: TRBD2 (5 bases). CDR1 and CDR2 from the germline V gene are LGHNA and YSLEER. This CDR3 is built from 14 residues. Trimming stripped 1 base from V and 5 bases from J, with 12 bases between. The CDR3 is CASSQVSGYDEQYF. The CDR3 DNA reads TGCGCCAGCAGCCAAGTTTCGGGGTACGACGAGCAGTACTTC.

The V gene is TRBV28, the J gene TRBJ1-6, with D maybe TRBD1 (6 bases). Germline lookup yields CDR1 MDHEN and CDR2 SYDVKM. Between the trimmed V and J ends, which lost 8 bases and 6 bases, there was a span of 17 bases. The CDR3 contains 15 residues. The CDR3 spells CASGVLTGGNSPLHF. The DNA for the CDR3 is TGTGCCAGCGGGGTTCTGACAGGAGGTAATTCACCCCTCCACTTT.

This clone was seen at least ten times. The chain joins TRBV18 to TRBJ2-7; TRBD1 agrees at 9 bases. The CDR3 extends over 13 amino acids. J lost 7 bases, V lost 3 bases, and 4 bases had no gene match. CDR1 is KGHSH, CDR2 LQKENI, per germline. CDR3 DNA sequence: TGTGCCAGCTCACCTAAGGACAGGGGTGAGCAGTACTTC. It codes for CASSPKDRGEQYF.

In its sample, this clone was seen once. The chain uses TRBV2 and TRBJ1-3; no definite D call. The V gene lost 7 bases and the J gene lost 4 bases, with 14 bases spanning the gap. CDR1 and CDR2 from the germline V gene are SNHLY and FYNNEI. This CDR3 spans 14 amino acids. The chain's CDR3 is CASTISGSGNTIYF. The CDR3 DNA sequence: TGTGCCAGCACGATCTCAGGATCCGGAAACACCATATATTTT.

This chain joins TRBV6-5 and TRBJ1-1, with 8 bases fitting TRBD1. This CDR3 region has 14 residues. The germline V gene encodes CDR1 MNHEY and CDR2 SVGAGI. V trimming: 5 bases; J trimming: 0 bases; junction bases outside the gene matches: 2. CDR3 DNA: TGTGCCAGCAGTAGACAGGGGATGAACACTGAAGCTTTCTTT. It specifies CASSRQGMNTEAFF.

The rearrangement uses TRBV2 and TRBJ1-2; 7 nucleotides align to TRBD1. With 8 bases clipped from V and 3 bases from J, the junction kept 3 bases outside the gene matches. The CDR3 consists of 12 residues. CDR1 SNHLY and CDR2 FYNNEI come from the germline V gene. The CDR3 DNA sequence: TGTGCCAGCTATGGGACAGACTATGGCTACACCTTC. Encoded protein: CASYGTDYGYTF.

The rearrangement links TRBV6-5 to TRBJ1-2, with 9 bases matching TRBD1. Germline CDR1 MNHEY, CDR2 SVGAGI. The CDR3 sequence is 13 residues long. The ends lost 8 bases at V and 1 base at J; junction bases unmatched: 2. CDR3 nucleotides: TGTGCCAGCGGGACAGGGTTTAACTATGGCTACACCTTC. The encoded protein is CASGTGFNYGYTF.

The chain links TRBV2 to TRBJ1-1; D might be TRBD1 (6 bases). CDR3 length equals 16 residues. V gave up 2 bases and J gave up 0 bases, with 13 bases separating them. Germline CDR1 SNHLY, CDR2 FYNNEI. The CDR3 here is CASSERTGYMNTEAFF. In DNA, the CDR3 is TGTGCCAGCAGTGAACGAACAGGGTACATGAACACTGAAGCTTTCTTT.

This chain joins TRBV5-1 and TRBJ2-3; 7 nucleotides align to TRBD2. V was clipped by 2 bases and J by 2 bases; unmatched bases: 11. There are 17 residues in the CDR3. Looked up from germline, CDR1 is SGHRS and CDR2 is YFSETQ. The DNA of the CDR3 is TGCGCCAGCAGCTTTGGGAGTGGCGGGAGTTTCACAGATACGCAGTATTTT. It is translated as CASSFGSGGSFTDTQYF.

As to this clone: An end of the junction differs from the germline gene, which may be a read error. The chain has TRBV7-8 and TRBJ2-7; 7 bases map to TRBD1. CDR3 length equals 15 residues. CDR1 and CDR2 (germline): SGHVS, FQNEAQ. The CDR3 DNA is TGTGTCAGCCCAGGGACAGCGTTATGGGCCTACGAGCAGTACTTC. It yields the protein CVSPGTALWAYEQYF.

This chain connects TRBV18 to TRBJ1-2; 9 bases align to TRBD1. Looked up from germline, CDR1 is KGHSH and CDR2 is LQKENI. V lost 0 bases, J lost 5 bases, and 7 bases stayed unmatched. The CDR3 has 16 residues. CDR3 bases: TGTGCCAGCTCACCACCGGCGGCAGGACAGGGGTATGGCTACACCTTC. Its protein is CASSPPAAGQGYGYTF.

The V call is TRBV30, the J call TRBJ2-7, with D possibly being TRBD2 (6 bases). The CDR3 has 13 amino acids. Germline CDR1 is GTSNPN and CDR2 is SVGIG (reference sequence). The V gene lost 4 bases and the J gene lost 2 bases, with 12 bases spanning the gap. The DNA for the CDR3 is TGTGCCTGGAATTATGGAGGGCCCTACGAGCAGTACTTC. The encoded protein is CAWNYGGPYEQYF.

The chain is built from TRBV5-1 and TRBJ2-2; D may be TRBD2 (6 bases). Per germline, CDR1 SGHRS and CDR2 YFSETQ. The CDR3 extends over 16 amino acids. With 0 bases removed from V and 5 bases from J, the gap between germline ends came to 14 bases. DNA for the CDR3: TGCGCCAGCAGCTTGGCCTCGGGAGTTGAGACCGGGGAGCTGTTTTTT. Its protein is CASSLASGVETGELFF.

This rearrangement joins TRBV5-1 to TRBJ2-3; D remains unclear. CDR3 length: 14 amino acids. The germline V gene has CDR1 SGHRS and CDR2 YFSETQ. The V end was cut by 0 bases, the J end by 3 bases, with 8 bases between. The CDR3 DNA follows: TGCGCCAGCAGCTTGGACCAGGCGACAGATACGCAGTATTTT. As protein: CASSLDQATDTQYF.

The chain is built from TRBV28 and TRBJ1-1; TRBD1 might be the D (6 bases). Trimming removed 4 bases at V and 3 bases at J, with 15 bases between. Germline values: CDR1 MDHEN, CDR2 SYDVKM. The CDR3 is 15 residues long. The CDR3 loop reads CASSSQYSGDTEAFF. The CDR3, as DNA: TGTGCCAGCAGTTCCCAATACTCAGGGGACACTGAAGCTTTCTTT. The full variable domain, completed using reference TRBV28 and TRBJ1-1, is DVKVTQSSRYLVKRTGEKVFLECVQDMDHENMFWYRQDPGLGLRLIYFSYDVKMKEKGDIPEGYSVSREKKERFSLILESASTNQTSMYLCASSSQYSGDTEAFFGQGTRLTVV.

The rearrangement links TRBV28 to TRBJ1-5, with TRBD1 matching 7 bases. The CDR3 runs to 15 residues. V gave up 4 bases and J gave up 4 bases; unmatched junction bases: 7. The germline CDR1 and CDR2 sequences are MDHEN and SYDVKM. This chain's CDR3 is CASSSEGAGNQPQHF. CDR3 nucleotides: TGTGCCAGCAGTTCCGAGGGGGCCGGAAATCAGCCCCAGCATTTT.

The DNA for the CDR3 is TGTGCCAGCAGCCGCCGACTAGCGGGCGATAGCACAGATACGCAGTATTTT. Residues: CASSRRLAGDSTDTQYF. The genes are TRBV28 and TRBJ2-3; 10 bases line up with TRBD2. Losses at the gene ends were 6 bases for V and 0 bases for J; bases not matched to a gene: 9. Germline V gives CDR1 MDHEN, CDR2 SYDVKM. The CDR3 sequence is 17 residues long. Together with reference TRBV28 and TRBJ2-3, the CDR3 gives the full variable domain: DVKVTQSSRYLVKRTGEKVFLECVQDMDHENMFWYRQDPGLGLRLIYFSYDVKMKEKGDIPEGYSVSREKKERFSLILESASTNQTSMYLCASSRRLAGDSTDTQYFGPGTRLTVL.

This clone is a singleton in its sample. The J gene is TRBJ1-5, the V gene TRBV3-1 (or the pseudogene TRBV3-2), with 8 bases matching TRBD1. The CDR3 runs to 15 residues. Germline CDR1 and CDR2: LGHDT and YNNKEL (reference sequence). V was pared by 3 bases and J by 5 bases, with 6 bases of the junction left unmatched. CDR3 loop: CASSHTGGPHQPQHF. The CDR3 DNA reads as TGTGCCAGCAGCCATACAGGGGGTCCCCATCAGCCCCAGCATTTT.

CDR3 bases: TGTGCCAGCAGCCCAGCGGGGGCCGGGGAGACCCAGTACTTC. It is translated as CASSPAGAGETQYF. The J gene is TRBJ2-5, the V gene TRBV7-2, with 8 bases identical to TRBD2. Germline V gene data show CDR1 as SGHTA and CDR2 as FQGNSA. V lost 5 bases, J lost 5 bases, and 7 bases stayed unmatched. The CDR3 length is 14 residues.

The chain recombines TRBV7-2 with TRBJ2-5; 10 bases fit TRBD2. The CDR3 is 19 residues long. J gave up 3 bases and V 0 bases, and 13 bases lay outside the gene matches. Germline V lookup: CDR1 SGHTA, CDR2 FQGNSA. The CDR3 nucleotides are TGTGCCAGCAGCTTAGCGGGACCTAGCGGGAGAGGAGGGAAAGAGACCCAGTACTTC. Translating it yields CASSLAGPSGRGGKETQYF.

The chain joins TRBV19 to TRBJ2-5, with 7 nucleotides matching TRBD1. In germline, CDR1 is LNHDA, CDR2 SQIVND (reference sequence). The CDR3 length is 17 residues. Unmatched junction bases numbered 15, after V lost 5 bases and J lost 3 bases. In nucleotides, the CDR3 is TGTGCCAGTAGTCGCCCCTCGGGGACAGCTTTGAAAGAGACCCAGTACTTC. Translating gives CASSRPSGTALKETQYF.

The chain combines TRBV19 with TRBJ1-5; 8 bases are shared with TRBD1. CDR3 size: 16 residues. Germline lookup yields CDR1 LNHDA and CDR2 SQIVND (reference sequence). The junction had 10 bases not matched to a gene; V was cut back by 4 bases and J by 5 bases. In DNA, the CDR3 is TGTGCCAGTAGTAAAGGACAGGGAAGTTTGGATCAGCCCCAGCATTTT. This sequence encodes CASSKGQGSLDQPQHF.

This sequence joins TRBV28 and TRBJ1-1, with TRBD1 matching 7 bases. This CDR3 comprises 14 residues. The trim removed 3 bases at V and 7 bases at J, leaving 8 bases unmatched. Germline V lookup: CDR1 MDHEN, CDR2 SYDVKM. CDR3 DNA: TGTGCCAGCAGTTTTCTCTCGAGACAGGGTGAAGCTTTCTTT. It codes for CASSFLSRQGEAFF. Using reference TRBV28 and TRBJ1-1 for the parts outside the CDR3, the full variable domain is DVKVTQSSRYLVKRTGEKVFLECVQDMDHENMFWYRQDPGLGLRLIYFSYDVKMKEKGDIPEGYSVSREKKERFSLILESASTNQTSMYLCASSFLSRQGEAFFGQGTRLTVV.

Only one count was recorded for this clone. CDR3 loop: CASSDMTAGYGYTF. As DNA, the CDR3 is TGTGCCAGCAGTGATATGACAGCTGGGTATGGCTACACCTTC. This chain joins TRBV2 and TRBJ1-2, with D perhaps matching TRBD1 (5 bases). V was pared by 3 bases and J by 5 bases, with 13 bases between. CDR3 length equals 14 residues. CDR1 SNHLY and CDR2 FYNNEI come from the germline V gene. The whole variable domain, filled in from reference TRBV2 and TRBJ1-2, reads EPEVTQTPSHQVTQMGQEVILRCVPISNHLYFYWYRQILGQKVEFLVSFYNNEISEKSEIFDDQFSVERPDGSNFTLKIRSTKLEDSAMYFCASSDMTAGYGYTFGSGTRLTVV.

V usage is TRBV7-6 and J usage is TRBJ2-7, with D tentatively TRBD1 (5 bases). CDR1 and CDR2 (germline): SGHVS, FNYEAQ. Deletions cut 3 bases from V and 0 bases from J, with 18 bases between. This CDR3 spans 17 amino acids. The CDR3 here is CASSLATIRASSYEQYF. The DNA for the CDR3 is TGTGCCAGCAGCTTGGCGACAATCAGGGCTAGCTCCTACGAGCAGTACTTC.

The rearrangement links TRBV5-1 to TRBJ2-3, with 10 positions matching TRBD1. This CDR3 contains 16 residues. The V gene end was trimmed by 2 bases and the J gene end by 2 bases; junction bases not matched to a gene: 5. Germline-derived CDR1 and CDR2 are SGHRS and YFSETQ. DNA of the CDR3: TGCGCCAGCAGCTTAGGGACAGGGGATTACACAGATACGCAGTATTTT. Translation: CASSLGTGDYTDTQYF.

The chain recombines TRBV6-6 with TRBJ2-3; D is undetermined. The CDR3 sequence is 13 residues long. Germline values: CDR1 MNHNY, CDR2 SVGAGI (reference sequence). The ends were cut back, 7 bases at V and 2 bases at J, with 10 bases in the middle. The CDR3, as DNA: TGTGCCAGCACCCCGCACATCACAGATACGCAGTATTTT. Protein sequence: CASTPHITDTQYF.